What follows is one T cell receptor beta chain and its context. The data derive from a study of neurological immune-mediated disorders. Healthy controls consisted of blood bank volunteers in Maryland, USA. TCRdb recomputed calls from the 5' RACE reads with MiXCR, one row per CDR3 protein. The repertoire holds 45,000 to 50,000 distinct CDR3 sequences, with about a quarter as singletons. The CDR3 is 13 residues long. Germline loops: CDR1 SGDLS, CDR2 YYNGEE. The V gene lost 5 bases and the J gene lost 1 base, with 6 bases spanning the gap. The chain carries TRBV9 and TRBJ2-2; TRBD2 might be the D (5 bases). What was sequenced was PBMCs. The sequence derives from a woman aged 70-85 years in good health. CDR3 protein: CASRDWNTGELFF. CDR3 coding DNA: TGTGCCAGCAGGGACTGGAACACCGGGGAGCTGTTTTTT.